This T cell receptor beta chain was observed in a study of CD4 T cells in relation to SARS-CoV-2 and coronaviruses. Study-level background: After roughly eleven days of antigen culture, PBMC TCR beta CDR3s were sequenced. Negative control cultures got HIV-1 Nef peptides or no peptide.

Data came from immunoSEQ multiplex PCR; TCRdb stores just in-frame clones and leaves some out. The profile shows around 15,000 clones, 82% of them singletons. Unexposed donor CD4+ T cells date from about 2011-2018, before the COVID-19 pandemic. After roughly 9 days of culture, CD4+ T cells were isolated. As cell numbers allowed, unexposed-donor CD4+ T cells faced SARS-CoV-2 S/N and four cold-coronavirus spikes. Study-wide results and limits: Crossreactivity was assessed only for spike protein, not other viral proteins.

The V end was cut by 1 base, the J end by 2 bases, with 9 bases between. Germline-derived CDR1 and CDR2 are SGHAT and FQDESV (reference sequence). The CDR3 contains 15 residues. Remarks on this clone: Its antigen is as yet unknown.

The sequence came from a human donor in good health. The chain combines TRBV11-1 with TRBJ2-4; D possibly matches TRBD1 or TRBD2 (5 bases each). Sequenced sample: CD4+ T cells from PBMCs, cultured in vitro. CDR3 sequence (DNA): TGTGCCAGCAGCTTAGGGGACCATACCAAAAACATTCAGTACTTC. Its translation: CASSLGDHTKNIQYF. The complete variable domain, with remaining parts taken from reference TRBV11-1 and TRBJ2-4, reads EAEVAQSPRYKITEKSQAVAFWCDPISGHATLYWYRQILGQGPELLVQFQDESVVDDSQLPKDRFSAERLKGVDSTLKIQPAELGDSAMYLCASSLGDHTKNIQYFGAGTRLSVL.